This TCR beta chain derives from a study of spatial heterogeneity in lung cancer. About the research overall: Unique TCR and UMI combinations averaged more than ten appearances each in raw reads.

This CDR3 has 15 residues. The trim removed 6 bases at V and 4 bases at J, leaving 11 bases unmatched. Germline-derived CDR1 and CDR2 are SQVTM and ANQGSEA. This clonotype was observed a handful of times. The antigen is not known. Study-wide findings and caveats: At resection, ubiquitous expanded tumor TCRs appeared in blood more than at follow-up.

A distinct unique molecular identifier was carried by each TCR cDNA molecule. TCRdb reanalysed the 5' RACE reads using MiXCR and keeps one entry per CDR3 protein. Among roughly 54,000 distinct CDR3 sequences, around 7.6% were seen once, and the ten largest hold 10% to 15%. Time point meaning: sample taken at primary tumor resection. TCRs were sequenced from unsorted whole RNA of tumor, nontumor lung or PBMC. Samples were donated by 72 untreated early-stage non-small cell lung cancer patients. The receptor's source is a female donor with early-stage non-small cell lung cancer. The J gene is TRBJ2-1, the V gene TRBV29-1; TRBD2 matches at 8 bases. The specimen comprised PBMCs, sampled at surgery. CDR3 in DNA: TGCAGCGTCGCTCCAGGCGGGGGGACGTACAATGAGCAGTTCTTC. This codes for CSVAPGGGTYNEQFF.